Presented here are 30 T cell receptor beta chains from one specimen sequenced in a study of blood T cells in healthy people across ages. Then a second PCR, running about 6 to 12 cycles, was carried out with a sample-barcoded 5' primer and a J-beta primer mix. TCRdb independently ran MiXCR on the 5' RACE reads; one entry per CDR3 protein. The sample holds 600,000 to 800,000 distinct CDR3 sequences, about 21% seen once. Specimen: blood. The receptors were sampled from a man in his 70s in good health.

This clonotype occurred a few times. This chain connects TRBV2 to TRBJ2-1, with 9 nucleotides matching TRBD2. The trim removed 5 bases at V and 6 bases at J, leaving 11 bases unmatched. The CDR3 is made up of 16 amino acids. The germline V gene has CDR1 SNHLY and CDR2 FYNNEI. The CDR3 coding sequence is TGTGCCAGCAGTCACGCTCCTAGCGGGACGGGCAATGAGCAGTTCTTC. Translated, it gives CASSHAPSGTGNEQFF.

CDR3 nucleotide sequence: TGTGCCAGCAACCGGGACAGGGGAACAGATACGCAGTATTTT. This sequence encodes CASNRDRGTDTQYF. J is TRBJ2-3 and V is TRBV7-9; TRBD1 aligns across 10 bases. The trim removed 7 bases at V and 3 bases at J, leaving 4 bases unmatched. This CDR3 comprises 14 residues. CDR1 SEHNR and CDR2 FQNEAQ come from the germline V gene (reference sequence).

This clonotype came up many times. The J gene is TRBJ2-5, the V gene TRBV12-3 or TRBV12-4, with TRBD2 as a possible D gene (6 bases). Trimming stripped 6 bases from V and 4 bases from J, with 15 bases between. The CDR3 consists of 14 residues. CDR3 in DNA: TGTGCCAGCAGCTCGTCGCGGGGCAGAGAGACCCAGTACTTC. Amino acids: CASSSSRGRETQYF.

This clonotype was detected ten times or more. The V call is TRBV5-1, the J call TRBJ2-5; 7 bases fit TRBD2. The CDR3 sequence is 14 residues long. Unmatched junction bases numbered 7, after V lost 3 bases and J lost 5 bases. Germline assignment: CDR1 SGHRS and CDR2 YFSETQ. In DNA, the CDR3 is TGCGCCAGCAGCTCGGGGAGGGGTCGTGAGACCCAGTACTTC. It encodes CASSSGRGRETQYF.

The J gene is TRBJ2-5, the V gene TRBV7-2; 9 positions match TRBD2. The closer fit of TRBJ2-7 to the DNA end suggests the J call may be wrong. The germline V gene has CDR1 SGHTA and CDR2 FQGNSA. This CDR3 region has 15 residues. CDR3 sequence: CASSPAGGRNYEQYF. The CDR3 nucleotides read TGTGCCAGCAGCCCCGCGGGAGGGAGGAACTACGAGCAGTACTTC.

The chain employs TRBV20-1 and TRBJ2-2; the D is unclear. Germline-derived CDR1 and CDR2 are DFQATT and SNEGSKA (reference sequence). CDR3 size: 13 residues. V was pared by 3 bases and J by 1 base, with 6 bases between. CDR3 in amino acids: CSASQRNTGELFF. CDR3 in DNA: TGCAGTGCTAGTCAACGGAACACCGGGGAGCTGTTTTTT.

The V call is TRBV4-2, the J call TRBJ1-2; 7 nucleotides match TRBD1. This CDR3 contains 16 residues. CDR1 LGHNA and CDR2 YNFKEQ come from the germline V gene. Unmatched junction bases numbered 8, after V lost 0 bases and J lost 4 bases. CDR3 loop: CASSQDLPQGGYGYTF. The CDR3 nucleotides are TGTGCCAGCAGCCAAGATCTGCCGCAGGGGGGCTATGGCTACACCTTC.

This clonotype turned up a few times. This chain links TRBV3-1 with TRBJ2-7; 8 bases are shared with TRBD2. Germline lookup yields CDR1 LGHDT and CDR2 YNNKEL (reference sequence). The CDR3 covers 15 residues. Trimming took 5 bases from V and 2 from J; bases not matched to a gene: 8. The chain's CDR3 is CASSNPTSATYEQYF. In DNA form, the CDR3 reads TGTGCCAGCAGCAACCCGACTAGCGCTACCTACGAGCAGTACTTC.

V usage is TRBV29-1 and J usage is TRBJ1-4; D is unclear. V lost 0 bases and J lost 5, with 7 bases in between. This CDR3 is 13 amino acids long. CDR1 and CDR2 (germline): SQVTM, ANQGSEA. CDR3 nucleotide sequence: TGCAGCGTTGAAGATCCGGTGAATGAAAAACTGTTTTTT. It encodes CSVEDPVNEKLFF.

This clonotype turned up a few times. This chain links TRBV7-2 with TRBJ2-2; D gene uncertain. Trimming cost V 0 bases and J 4 bases, with 6 bases left between them. Germline CDR1 is SGHTA and CDR2 is FQGNSA. The CDR3 extends over 14 amino acids. Here the CDR3 reads CASSLAGFTGELFF. In DNA, the CDR3 is TGTGCCAGCAGCTTAGCCGGGTTCACCGGGGAGCTGTTTTTT.

The chain couples TRBV12-3 or TRBV12-4 to TRBJ2-3; D might be TRBD2 (6 bases). Trimming shortened V by 2 bases and J by 4 bases, and 22 bases separated the two germline ends. The CDR3 consists of 18 residues. In DNA, the CDR3 is TGTGCCAGCAGTTTAAGCGTGTCTAGCAGCCCGGGGGCAGATACGCAGTATTTT. Translated, it gives CASSLSVSSSPGADTQYF.

There are a few counts of this clonotype. The CDR3 loop reads CASSGTTVSTGELFF. Written as DNA, the CDR3 is TGCGCCAGCAGCGGAACGACAGTATCCACCGGGGAGCTGTTTTTT. V and J are TRBV5-1 and TRBJ2-2; a weak D match, TRBD1 (5 bases). From germline, CDR1 is SGHRS and CDR2 YFSETQ. V dropped 4 bases and J dropped 4 bases, with 14 bases sitting between them. CDR3 length: 15 amino acids. Variable domain in full (rest from reference TRBV5-1 and TRBJ2-2): KAGVTQTPRYLIKTRGQQVTLSCSPISGHRSVSWYQQTPGQGLQFLFEYFSETQRNKGNFPGRFSGRQFSNSRSEMNVSTLELGDSALYLCASSGTTVSTGELFFGEGSRLTVL.

This clonotype was found once. The chain uses TRBV2 and TRBJ1-5; D not resolved. CDR3 length equals 19 residues. Trimming took off 5 bases at V and 1 base at J, with 24 bases between the two ends. Germline assignment: CDR1 SNHLY and CDR2 FYNNEI. Here the CDR3 reads CASSSELAEATLSNQPQHF. The CDR3 region has the DNA TGTGCCAGCAGTTCGGAGCTTGCGGAAGCTACCCTAAGCAATCAGCCCCAGCATTTT. Full variable domain (rest looked up from reference TRBV2 and TRBJ1-5): EPEVTQTPSHQVTQMGQEVILRCVPISNHLYFYWYRQILGQKVEFLVSFYNNEISEKSEIFDDQFSVERPDGSNFTLKIRSTKLEDSAMYFCASSSELAEATLSNQPQHFGDGTRLSIL.

This chain joins TRBV20-1 and TRBJ1-2; D unclear. The germline CDR1 and CDR2 sequences are DFQATT and SNEGSKA (reference sequence). The CDR3 covers 9 residues. The V gene lost 1 base and the J gene lost 10 bases, with 4 bases spanning the gap. The CDR3 protein is CSARGFYTF. In DNA form, the CDR3 reads TGCAGTGCTAGAGGATTCTACACCTTC.

Concerning this clonotype itself: At one boundary the junction diverges from the germline segment, which might be a read error. V gene TRBV28 combines with J gene TRBJ2-5; D is unresolved. Germline V gives CDR1 MDHEN, CDR2 SYDVKM. CDR3 size: 13 residues. In nucleotides, the CDR3 is TGTGCCGGCAGTTTTTACCCAAGGGAGACCCAGTACTTC. This codes for CAGSFYPRETQYF. The full variable domain, completed using reference TRBV28 and TRBJ2-5, is DVKVTQSSRYLVKRTGEKVFLECVQDMDHENMFWYRQDPGLGLRLIYFSYDVKMKEKGDIPEGYSVSREKKERFSLILESASTNQTSMYLCAGSFYPRETQYFGPGTRLLVL.

This clonotype was picked up a small number of times. This chain connects TRBV2 to TRBJ2-3; the D gene is possibly TRBD1 (6 bases). The length of the CDR3 is 13 residues. V gave up 5 bases and J gave up 2 bases, with 8 bases separating them. Germline-derived CDR1 and CDR2 are SNHLY and FYNNEI. The DNA of the CDR3 is TGTGCCAGCAGTAACAGGGTCACAGATACGCAGTATTTT. Amino acid sequence: CASSNRVTDTQYF.

The sample holds a few counts of this clonotype. This chain uses TRBV20-1 with TRBJ2-5; D unresolved. The V end was cut by 1 base, the J end by 5 bases, with 2 bases between. Germline V gene sequence: CDR1 DFQATT, CDR2 SNEGSKA (reference sequence). The CDR3 totals 10 residues. CDR3 sequence reads: CSARVETQYF. The CDR3 DNA reads as TGCAGTGCTAGAGTGGAGACCCAGTACTTC.

The chain recombines TRBV29-1 with TRBJ1-1; D is uncertain. Germline V lookup: CDR1 SQVTM, CDR2 ANQGSEA. Trimming left V 0 bases short and J 6 bases short, with 14 bases between. This CDR3 has 14 amino acids. DNA for the CDR3: TGCAGCGTTGAAGATCTCCCCCCGGGAGCTGAAGCTTTCTTT. It is translated as CSVEDLPPGAEAFF.

The V and J genes are TRBV20-1 and TRBJ2-1, with 7 nucleotides matching TRBD2. V lost 1 base, J lost 2 bases, and 14 bases stayed unmatched. Germline lookup yields CDR1 DFQATT and CDR2 SNEGSKA (reference sequence). This CDR3 is 18 amino acids long. The CDR3 here is CSARVLKETSWPYNEQFF. The CDR3 DNA follows: TGCAGTGCTAGAGTTTTGAAGGAGACTAGCTGGCCCTACAATGAGCAGTTCTTC.

The rearrangement uses TRBV7-2 and TRBJ2-1; TRBD2 matches 13 bases. The CDR3 length is 17 residues. CDR1 is SGHTA and CDR2 is FQGNSA in the germline V gene. V shed 1 base, J shed 1 base, and the junction held 1 base outside the gene matches. CDR3 sequence reads: CASSLGGLAGSYNEQFF. CDR3 nucleotide sequence: TGTGCCAGCAGCTTAGGGGGACTAGCGGGATCCTACAATGAGCAGTTCTTC.

V gene TRBV24-1 combines with J gene TRBJ1-1; D uncertain. The CDR3 spans 14 residues. The V end lost 2 bases, the J end lost 9 bases, and 15 bases lay between the germline ends. CDR1 is KGHDR and CDR2 is SFDVKD in the germline V gene. The CDR3 DNA reads TGTGCCACCAGTGATTATGGAGTCCCAGGTAAAGCTTTCTTT. Translating gives CATSDYGVPGKAFF.

V is TRBV20-1 and J is TRBJ1-1; 8 bases match TRBD1. The V gene end was trimmed by 6 bases and the J gene end by 6 bases; junction bases not matched to a gene: 9. From germline, CDR1 is DFQATT and CDR2 SNEGSKA (reference sequence). The CDR3 is 13 residues long. The CDR3 is CSAPGQVFSEAFF. The DNA of the CDR3 is TGCAGTGCCCCGGGACAGGTGTTTTCTGAAGCTTTCTTT.

This clonotype turned up a few times. The chain couples TRBV12-3 or TRBV12-4 to TRBJ1-6, with D possibly TRBD1 on 5 matching bases. This CDR3 contains 14 residues. Trimming stripped 4 bases from V and 5 bases from J, with 9 bases between. This CDR3 is CASSSGQHNSPLHF. The DNA for the CDR3 is TGTGCCAGCAGTTCCGGACAACATAATTCACCCCTCCACTTT.

Comments on this clonotype: A read error may produce the germline difference seen at one junction end. The J gene is TRBJ2-1, the V gene TRBV10-3; D perhaps matches TRBD2 (5 bases). The last part of the DNA fits TRBJ2-5 better; the J call may be wrong. The germline gives CDR1 ENHRY, CDR2 SYGVKD. The CDR3 is made up of 13 amino acids. The DNA for the CDR3 is TGTGCCATCAGTGCCAGCGGCCAAGGGACCCAGTACTTC. This translates into CAISASGQGTQYF.

This chain links TRBV7-6 with TRBJ2-5; TRBD2 might be the D (6 bases). The tail of the sequence fits TRBJ2-1 better, so the J call may be wrong. Per germline, CDR1 SGHVS and CDR2 FNYEAQ. The CDR3 consists of 14 residues. The CDR3 loop is CASSLGARLGEQFF. CDR3 nucleotide sequence: TGTGCCAGCAGCTTAGGGGCCCGACTAGGGGAGCAGTTCTTC.

This clonotype has just a few counts. The chain has TRBV10-3 and TRBJ2-6; no reliable D call. The V end was cut by 10 bases, the J end by 2 bases, with 12 bases between. The CDR3 has 14 amino acids. Germline loops: CDR1 ENHRY, CDR2 SYGVKD. CDR3 sequence: CASKPTPGANVLTF. The CDR3 region has the DNA TGTGCCAGTAAACCGACACCTGGGGCCAACGTCCTGACTTTC.

This clonotype has just a few counts. The chain couples TRBV5-1 to TRBJ2-2, with 7 bases lining up with TRBD1. V shed 0 bases, J shed 1 base, and the junction held 3 bases outside the gene matches. Germline values: CDR1 SGHRS, CDR2 YFSETQ. CDR3 length: 16 amino acids. CDR3 DNA sequence: TGCGCCAGCAGCTTGGAGACAGGGCTGAACACCGGGGAGCTGTTTTTT. This sequence encodes CASSLETGLNTGELFF. The full variable domain, completed using reference TRBV5-1 and TRBJ2-2, is KAGVTQTPRYLIKTRGQQVTLSCSPISGHRSVSWYQQTPGQGLQFLFEYFSETQRNKGNFPGRFSGRQFSNSRSEMNVSTLELGDSALYLCASSLETGLNTGELFFGEGSRLTVL.

This clonotype was seen more than once but under ten times. V is TRBV20-1 and J is TRBJ2-1, with 8 bases lining up with TRBD1. CDR3 size: 13 residues. Germline V CDR1 and CDR2: DFQATT, SNEGSKA (reference sequence). Unmatched junction bases numbered 7, after V lost 2 bases and J lost 10 bases. The CDR3 nucleotides read TGCAGTGCTAGAAATCCGGACAGGGAGGAGCAGTTCTTC. Residues: CSARNPDREEQFF.

The rearrangement links TRBV21-1 to TRBJ2-7. TRBV21-1 is noted as a pseudogene. The CDR3 runs to 12 residues. The CDR3, as DNA: TGTGCCAGCGTGGCAGACCCCTACGAGCAGTACTTC. Protein sequence: CASVADPYEQYF.

The chain combines TRBV18 with TRBJ2-2; D is undetermined. The germline CDR1 and CDR2 sequences are KGHSH and LQKENI. CDR3 length: 15 residues. The ends were cut back, 6 bases at V and 4 bases at J, with 15 bases in the middle. The CDR3 region has the DNA TGTGCCAGCTCCCCATCAGGAACCCCCACCGGGGAGCTGTTTTTT. Amino acid sequence: CASSPSGTPTGELFF.